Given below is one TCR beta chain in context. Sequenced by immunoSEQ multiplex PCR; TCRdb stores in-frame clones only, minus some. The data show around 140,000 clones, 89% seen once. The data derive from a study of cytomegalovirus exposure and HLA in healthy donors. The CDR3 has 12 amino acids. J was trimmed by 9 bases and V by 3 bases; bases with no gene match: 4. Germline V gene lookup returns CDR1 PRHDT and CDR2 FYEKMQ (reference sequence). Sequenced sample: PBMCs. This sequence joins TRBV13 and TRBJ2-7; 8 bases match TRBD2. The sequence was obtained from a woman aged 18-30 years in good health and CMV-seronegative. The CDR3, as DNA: TGTGCCAGCAGCTTTGGAGCGGGGGTGCAGTACTTC. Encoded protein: CASSFGAGVQYF.